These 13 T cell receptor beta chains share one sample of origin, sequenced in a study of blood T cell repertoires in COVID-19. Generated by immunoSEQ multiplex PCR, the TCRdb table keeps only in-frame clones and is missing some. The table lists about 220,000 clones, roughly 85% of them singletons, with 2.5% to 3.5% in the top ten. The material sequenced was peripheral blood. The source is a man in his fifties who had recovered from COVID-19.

The CDR3 loop is CASSPGDSFNYGYTF. CDR3 sequence (DNA): TGTGCCAGCAGTCCCGGGGACAGCTTTAACTATGGCTACACCTTC. The chain couples TRBV28 to TRBJ1-2, with 7 bases matching TRBD1. CDR1 is MDHEN and CDR2 is SYDVKM in the germline V gene. This CDR3 comprises 15 residues. J gave up 1 base and V 5 bases, and 7 bases lay outside the gene matches.

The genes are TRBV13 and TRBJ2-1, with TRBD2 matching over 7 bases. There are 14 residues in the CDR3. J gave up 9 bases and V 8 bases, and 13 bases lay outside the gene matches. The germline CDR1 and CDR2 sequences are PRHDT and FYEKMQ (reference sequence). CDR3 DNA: TGTGCCAGCCTAAAGCGGGGAGGCGGGGGTGAGCAGTTCTTC. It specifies CASLKRGGGGEQFF.

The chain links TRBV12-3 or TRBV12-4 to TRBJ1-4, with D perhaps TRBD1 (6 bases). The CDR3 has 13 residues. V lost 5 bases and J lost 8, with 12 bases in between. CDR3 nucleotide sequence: TGTGCCAGCAGTCAGGGGTTTCAGGAAAAACTGTTTTTT. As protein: CASSQGFQEKLFF.

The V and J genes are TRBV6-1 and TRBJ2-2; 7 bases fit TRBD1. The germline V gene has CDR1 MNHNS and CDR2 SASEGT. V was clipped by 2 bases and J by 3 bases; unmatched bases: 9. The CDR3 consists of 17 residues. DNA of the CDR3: TGTGCCAGCAGTGAATCCCCAGGGGGAATAGACACCGGGGAGCTGTTTTTT. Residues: CASSESPGGIDTGELFF.

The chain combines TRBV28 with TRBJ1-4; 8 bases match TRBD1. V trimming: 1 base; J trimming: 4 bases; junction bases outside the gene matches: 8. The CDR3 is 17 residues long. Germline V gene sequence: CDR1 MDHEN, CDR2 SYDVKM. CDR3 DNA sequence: TGTGCCAGCAGTTTATCTTTCAGGGGGCTTGGTAATGAAAAACTGTTTTTT. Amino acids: CASSLSFRGLGNEKLFF. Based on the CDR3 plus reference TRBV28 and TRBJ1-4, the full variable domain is DVKVTQSSRYLVKRTGEKVFLECVQDMDHENMFWYRQDPGLGLRLIYFSYDVKMKEKGDIPEGYSVSREKKERFSLILESASTNQTSMYLCASSLSFRGLGNEKLFFGSGTQLSVL.

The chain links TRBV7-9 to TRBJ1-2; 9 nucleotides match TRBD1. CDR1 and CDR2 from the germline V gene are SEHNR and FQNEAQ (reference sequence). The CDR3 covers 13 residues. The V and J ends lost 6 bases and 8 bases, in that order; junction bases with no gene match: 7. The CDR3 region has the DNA TGTGCCAGCAGGGTGGGACAGGGTGGCGGCTACACCTTC. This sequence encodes CASRVGQGGGYTF.

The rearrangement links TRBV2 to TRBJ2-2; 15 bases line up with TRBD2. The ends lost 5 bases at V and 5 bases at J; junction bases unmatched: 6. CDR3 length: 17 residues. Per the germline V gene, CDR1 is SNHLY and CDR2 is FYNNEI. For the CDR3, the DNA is TGTGCCAGCAGTCTCCACGGACTAGCGGGAGGGACCGGGGAGCTGTTTTTT. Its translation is CASSLHGLAGGTGELFF.

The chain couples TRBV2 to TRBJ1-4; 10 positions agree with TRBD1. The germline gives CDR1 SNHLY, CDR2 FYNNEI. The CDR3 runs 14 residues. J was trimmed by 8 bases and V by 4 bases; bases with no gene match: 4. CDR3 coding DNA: TGTGCCAGCAGTGGGGACAGGGGATGGGAAAAACTGTTTTTT. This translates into CASSGDRGWEKLFF.

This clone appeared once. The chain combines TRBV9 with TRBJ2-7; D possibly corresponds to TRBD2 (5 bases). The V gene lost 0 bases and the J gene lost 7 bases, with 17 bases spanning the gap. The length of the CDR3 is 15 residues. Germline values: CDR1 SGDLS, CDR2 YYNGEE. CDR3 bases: TGTGCCAGCAGCGTAGCTGGGGAGTCTTGGCGGGAGCAGTACTTC. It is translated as CASSVAGESWREQYF. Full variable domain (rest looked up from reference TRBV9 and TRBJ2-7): DSGVTQTPKHLITATGQRVTLRCSPRSGDLSVYWYQQSLDQGLQFLIQYYNGEERAKGNILERFSAQQFPDLHSELNLSSLELGDSALYFCASSVAGESWREQYFGPGTRLTVT.

The CDR3, as DNA: TGTGCCAGCAGCAAAGGGACAGGGATGAACTATGGCTACACCTTC. Its translation: CASSKGTGMNYGYTF. V gene TRBV21-1 combines with J gene TRBJ1-2; the table's D call, TRBD1, has no DNA check behind it. TRBV21-1 is labeled a pseudogene. This CDR3 has 15 amino acids.

DNA of the CDR3: TGTGCCTGGAGTGTGCTAGCGGGGTCTGGCGAGCAGTACTTC. It is translated as CAWSVLAGSGEQYF. The rearrangement uses TRBV30 and TRBJ2-7; TRBD2 aligns across 9 bases. This CDR3 region has 14 residues. V was clipped by 0 bases and J by 6 bases; unmatched bases: 6. CDR1 and CDR2 (germline): GTSNPN, SVGIG (reference sequence). The full variable domain, its missing parts supplied by reference TRBV30 and TRBJ2-7, is SQTIHQWPATLVQPVGSPLSLECTVEGTSNPNLYWYRQAAGRGLQLLFYSVGIGQISSEVPQNLSASRPQDRQFILSSKKLLLSDSGFYLCAWSVLAGSGEQYFGPGTRLTVT.

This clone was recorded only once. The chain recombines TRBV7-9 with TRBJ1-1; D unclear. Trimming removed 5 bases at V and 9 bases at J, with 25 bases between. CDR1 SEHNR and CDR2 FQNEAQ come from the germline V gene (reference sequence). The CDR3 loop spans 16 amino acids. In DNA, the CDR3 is TGTGCCAGCAGCCCGAAATGGGAACGCGGGTGGTCCAAAGCTTTCTTT. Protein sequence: CASSPKWERGWSKAFF.

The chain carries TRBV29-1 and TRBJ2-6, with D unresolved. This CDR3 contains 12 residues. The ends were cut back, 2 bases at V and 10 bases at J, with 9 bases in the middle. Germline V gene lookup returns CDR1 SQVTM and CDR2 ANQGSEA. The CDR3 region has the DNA TGCAGCGTTGAAAGTAGGAGAAACGTCCTGACTTTC. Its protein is CSVESRRNVLTF.